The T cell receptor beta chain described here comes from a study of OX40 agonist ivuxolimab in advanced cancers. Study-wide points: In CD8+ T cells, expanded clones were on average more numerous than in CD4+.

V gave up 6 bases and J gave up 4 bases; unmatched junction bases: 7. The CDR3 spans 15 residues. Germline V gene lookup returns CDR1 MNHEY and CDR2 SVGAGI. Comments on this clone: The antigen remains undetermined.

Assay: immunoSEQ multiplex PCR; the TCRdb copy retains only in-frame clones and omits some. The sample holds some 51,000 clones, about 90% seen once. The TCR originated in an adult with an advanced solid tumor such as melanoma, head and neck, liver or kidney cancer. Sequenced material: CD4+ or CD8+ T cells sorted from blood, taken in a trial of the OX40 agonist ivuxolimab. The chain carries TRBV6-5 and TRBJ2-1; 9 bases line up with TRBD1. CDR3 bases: TGTGCCAGCAGCCTAACCGGGACAGGGTACAATGAGCAGTTCTTC. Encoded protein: CASSLTGTGYNEQFF.